These 20 T cell receptor beta chains came from one sample sequenced in a study of early T cells in non-severe SARS-CoV-2 infection. TCRdb re-analysed the 5' RACE reads in MiXCR, keeping a single row per CDR3 protein. Among about 98,000 distinct CDR3 sequences listed, about an eighth were seen once. The sequenced sample consisted of whole blood. These receptors were collected from an adult who was a healthcare worker with PCR-confirmed SARS-CoV-2 infection or an uninfected control (not recorded which).

The V and J genes are TRBV19 and TRBJ2-2, with TRBD2 as a possible D gene (5 bases). The CDR3 is made up of 18 amino acids. Germline assignment: CDR1 LNHDA and CDR2 SQIVND (reference sequence). V gave up 5 bases and J gave up 0 bases, with 19 bases separating them. CDR3 region: CASSLRLQRSANTGELFF. The DNA for the CDR3 is TGTGCCAGTAGTTTAAGGTTGCAGCGGAGCGCGAACACCGGGGAGCTGTTTTTT.

The chain uses TRBV28 and TRBJ1-2; 8 positions agree with TRBD1. Trimming cost V 6 bases and J 1 base; bases outside gene matches: 10. Germline CDR1 is MDHEN and CDR2 is SYDVKM. CDR3 length equals 16 residues. The CDR3 DNA reads as TGTGCCAGCAGAAACCGGGGGACAGGACATAACTATGGCTACACCTTC. It specifies CASRNRGTGHNYGYTF.

This clonotype was counted a few times. The gene calls are TRBV10-1 and TRBJ1-1; D is unresolved. Germline lookup yields CDR1 WNHNN and CDR2 SYGVQD (reference sequence). V was cut by 4 bases and J by 5 bases, with 14 bases left in between. This CDR3 region has 14 residues. In DNA, the CDR3 is TGCGCCAGCAGTGCAGACCGAGGGAGTACTGAAGCTTTCTTT. Residues: CASSADRGSTEAFF.

This clonotype was seen a handful of times. The V gene is TRBV19, the J gene TRBJ1-2, with 9 bases fitting TRBD1. The CDR3 has 15 residues. Germline CDR1 and CDR2: LNHDA and SQIVND (reference sequence). V lost 7 bases, J lost 8 bases, and 14 bases stayed unmatched. The CDR3 DNA follows: TGTGCCAGTATCACCCCCAGCGGACAGGGGCCCGGCTACACCTTC. Translation gives CASITPSGQGPGYTF.

The genes are TRBV2 and TRBJ1-3; maybe TRBD1 (6 bases). CDR1 is SNHLY, CDR2 FYNNEI, per germline. CDR3 length: 13 residues. Between the trimmed V and J ends, which lost 4 bases and 3 bases, there was a span of 7 bases. This chain's CDR3 is CASSGTVGNTIYF. CDR3 bases: TGTGCCAGCAGTGGGACAGTTGGAAACACCATATATTTT.

This clonotype has more than one count but fewer than ten. The chain is built from TRBV4-1 and TRBJ2-7, with 10 bases matching TRBD2. The ends lost 4 bases at V and 2 bases at J; junction bases unmatched: 11. CDR1 is MGHRA, CDR2 YSYEKL, per germline. The CDR3 runs 17 residues. The CDR3 sequence: CASSLQLAGRNTYEQYF. In DNA, the CDR3 is TGCGCCAGCAGCCTCCAACTAGCGGGACGTAATACCTACGAGCAGTACTTC.

This chain links TRBV12-3 or TRBV12-4 with TRBJ2-5; tentatively, D is TRBD1 (6 bases). V shed 7 bases and J shed 2 bases, with 14 bases lying between them. The CDR3 extends over 14 amino acids. The CDR3 loop is CASNLRGTQETQYF. The CDR3 DNA is TGTGCCAGCAACCTTAGGGGGACGCAAGAGACCCAGTACTTC.

The V and J genes are TRBV7-9 and TRBJ1-1, with D possibly matching TRBD1 (6 bases). The V gene's germline CDR1 is SEHNR and CDR2 FQNEAQ (reference sequence). The V gene lost 5 bases and the J gene lost 6 bases, with 16 bases spanning the gap. CDR3 length: 14 amino acids. CDR3 nucleotide sequence: TGTGCCAGCAGCCTTCCGCGACAGGAGGCTGAAGCTTTCTTT. This encodes CASSLPRQEAEAFF.

This clonotype has ten or more counts. The chain carries TRBV28 and TRBJ2-6; 9 bases line up with TRBD1. There are 19 residues in the CDR3. The germline V gene encodes CDR1 MDHEN and CDR2 SYDVKM. With V trimmed by 1 base and J by 0 bases, 7 bases remained unmatched. CDR3 loop: CASSLSGTGFFSGANVLTF. Written as DNA, the CDR3 is TGTGCCAGCAGTTTATCTGGGACAGGGTTCTTCTCTGGGGCCAACGTCCTGACTTTC.

V is TRBV20-1 and J is TRBJ2-1, with 7 positions matching TRBD2. Losses at the gene ends were 7 bases for V and 5 bases for J; bases not matched to a gene: 8. The CDR3 runs 13 residues. The germline CDR1 and CDR2 sequences are DFQATT and SNEGSKA (reference sequence). The DNA of the CDR3 is TGCAGTGTATCCGCGGGAGTTGACAATGAGCAGTTCTTC. This sequence encodes CSVSAGVDNEQFF.

The V call is TRBV19, the J call TRBJ1-5; no firm D call. V dropped 2 bases and J dropped 9 bases, with 11 bases sitting between them. The germline CDR1 and CDR2 sequences are LNHDA and SQIVND (reference sequence). The CDR3 length is 13 residues. Here the CDR3 reads CASSITVSRPQHF. The CDR3 DNA is TGTGCCAGTAGTATAACGGTTTCCCGGCCCCAGCATTTT.

This clonotype was observed a few times. The DNA for the CDR3 is TGTGCCGGCTACGAGCAGTACTTC. Its protein is CAGYEQYF. This chain connects TRBV9 to TRBJ2-7; the D is unclear. The CDR3 length is 8 residues. V shed 10 bases and J shed 3 bases, with 2 bases lying between them. Germline CDR1 SGDLS, CDR2 YYNGEE.

V usage is TRBV5-4 and J usage is TRBJ2-1; D is unresolved. CDR1 and CDR2 from the germline V gene are SGHNT and YYREEE (reference sequence). The CDR3 extends over 11 amino acids. Trimming took off 4 bases at V and 8 bases at J, with 7 bases between the two ends. DNA for the CDR3: TGTGCCAGCAGCAGGAGCGATGAGCAGTTCTTC. Amino acid sequence: CASSRSDEQFF.

The chain combines TRBV29-1 with TRBJ2-3; TRBD1 is a possible D gene (6 bases). Germline V gene sequence: CDR1 SQVTM, CDR2 ANQGSEA. The CDR3 has 13 amino acids. V lost 1 base and J 8 bases, leaving 13 bases between the germline ends. The CDR3 sequence is CSVEAQGWGTQYF. The CDR3 coding sequence is TGCAGCGTTGAAGCGCAGGGGTGGGGTACGCAGTATTTT.

This clonotype was observed a handful of times. The rearrangement uses TRBV20-1 and TRBJ2-7, with 8 bases that match TRBD1. Germline V gives CDR1 DFQATT, CDR2 SNEGSKA (reference sequence). V shed 0 bases, J shed 5 bases, and the junction held 15 bases outside the gene matches. CDR3 length: 17 amino acids. CDR3 DNA: TGCAGTGCTAGAGATCCGCGGGGACAGGTAGAAGTCGACGAGCAGTACTTC. It encodes CSARDPRGQVEVDEQYF.

This clonotype was seen ten or more times. The chain employs TRBV6-2 or TRBV6-3 and TRBJ2-7; no firm D call. This CDR3 has 14 amino acids. V dropped 2 bases and J dropped 6 bases, with 14 bases sitting between them. Looked up from germline, CDR1 is MNHEY and CDR2 is SVGEGT. CDR3 DNA: TGTGCCAGCAGTTACGGTCGGCTTCGTGGCGAGCAGTACTTC. Protein sequence: CASSYGRLRGEQYF.

In this sample, this clonotype turned up many times. The V call is TRBV7-9, the J call TRBJ2-3, with TRBD2 matching 9 bases. The V segment lost 3 bases and the J segment 12 bases; nucleotides outside the gene matches: 10. From germline, CDR1 is SEHNR and CDR2 FQNEAQ (reference sequence). The CDR3 has 14 residues. The CDR3 here is CASSFRVSGSLQYF. CDR3 nucleotides: TGTGCCAGCAGCTTTCGGGTTAGCGGGAGCCTACAGTATTTT.

This chain connects TRBV20-1 to TRBJ2-3; possible D gene TRBD1, 5 bases. The CDR3 runs to 12 residues. CDR1 is DFQATT and CDR2 is SNEGSKA in the germline V gene (reference sequence). The ends were cut back, 3 bases at V and 2 bases at J, with 6 bases in the middle. CDR3 coding DNA: TGCAGTGCTAGCAGGGACACAGATACGCAGTATTTT. Translating it yields CSASRDTDTQYF.

This clonotype was detected many times. The chain joins TRBV20-1 to TRBJ2-4, with D possibly TRBD1 on 6 matching bases. V lost 3 bases, J lost 7 bases, and 19 bases lay in between. CDR1 is DFQATT, CDR2 SNEGSKA, per germline (reference sequence). The length of the CDR3 is 15 residues. The CDR3 sequence: CSARGETGTGNIQYF. DNA for the CDR3: TGCAGTGCTAGGGGAGAAACAGGGACGGGGAACATTCAGTACTTC.

The chain employs TRBV28 and TRBJ1-6; D possibly corresponds to TRBD1 (6 bases). The germline gives CDR1 MDHEN, CDR2 SYDVKM. Trimming stripped 10 bases from V and 10 bases from J, with 14 bases between. This CDR3 contains 12 residues. CDR3 in amino acids: CATPQGWSPLHF. In nucleotides, the CDR3 is TGTGCCACCCCACAGGGCTGGTCACCCCTCCACTTT.